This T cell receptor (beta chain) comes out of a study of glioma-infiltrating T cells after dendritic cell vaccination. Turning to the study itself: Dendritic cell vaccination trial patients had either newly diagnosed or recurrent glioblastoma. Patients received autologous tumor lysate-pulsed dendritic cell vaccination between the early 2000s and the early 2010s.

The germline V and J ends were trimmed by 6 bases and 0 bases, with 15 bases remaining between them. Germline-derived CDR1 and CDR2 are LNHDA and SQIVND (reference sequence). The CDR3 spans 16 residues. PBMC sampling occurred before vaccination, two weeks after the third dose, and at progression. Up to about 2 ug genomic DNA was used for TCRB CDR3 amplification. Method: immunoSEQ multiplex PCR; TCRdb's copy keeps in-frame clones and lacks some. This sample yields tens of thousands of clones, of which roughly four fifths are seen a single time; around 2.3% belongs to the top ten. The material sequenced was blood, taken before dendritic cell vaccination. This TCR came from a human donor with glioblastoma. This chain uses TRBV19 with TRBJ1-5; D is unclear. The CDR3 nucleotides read TGTGCCAGTAGGGTACGACCGGAGGGTAGCAATCAGCCCCAGCATTTT. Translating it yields CASRVRPEGSNQPQHF.